Included here is one T cell receptor (beta chain) sequence, with context. The antigen is not known. The sample originates from a study of OX40 agonist ivuxolimab in advanced cancers. Overall study: Each dose-escalation patient presented with hepatocellular carcinoma, melanoma, renal cell or head and neck cancer.

The table came from immunoSEQ multiplex PCR; TCRdb's copy has only in-frame clones and leaves some out. The sample records about 45,000 clones, 85% to 90% being singletons. From germline, CDR1 is SEHNR and CDR2 FQNEAQ (reference sequence). Trimming removed 3 bases from V and 6 bases from J, with 21 bases in between. This CDR3 contains 17 residues. Study-level findings and limits: There were, on average, more expanded clones in CD8+ T cells than in CD4+.

The chain has TRBV7-9 and TRBJ2-1; D may be TRBD1 (6 bases). This specimen consisted of CD4+ or CD8+ T cells sorted from blood, obtained in a trial of the OX40 agonist ivuxolimab. This sequence originates from an adult with an advanced solid tumor such as melanoma, head and neck, liver or kidney cancer. The CDR3 region is CASSLDLRGRGGNEQFF. Written as DNA, the CDR3 is TGTGCCAGCAGCTTGGACCTTAGGGGGAGAGGGGGCAATGAGCAGTTCTTC.